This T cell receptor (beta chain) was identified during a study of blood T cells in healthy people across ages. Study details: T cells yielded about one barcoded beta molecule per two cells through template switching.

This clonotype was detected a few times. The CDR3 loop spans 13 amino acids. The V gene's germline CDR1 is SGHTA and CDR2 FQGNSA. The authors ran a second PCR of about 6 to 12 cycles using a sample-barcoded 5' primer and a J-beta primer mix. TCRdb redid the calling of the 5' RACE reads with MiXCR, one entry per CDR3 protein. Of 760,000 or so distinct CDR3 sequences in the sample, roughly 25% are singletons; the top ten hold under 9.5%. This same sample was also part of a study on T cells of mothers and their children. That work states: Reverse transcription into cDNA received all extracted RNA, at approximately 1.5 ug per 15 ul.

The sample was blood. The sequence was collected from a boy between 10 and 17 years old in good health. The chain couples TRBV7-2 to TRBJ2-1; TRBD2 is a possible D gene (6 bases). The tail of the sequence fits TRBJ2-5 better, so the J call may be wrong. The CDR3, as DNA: TGTGCCAGCAACCCATCCCGCGGGAAGACCCAGTACTTC. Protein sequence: CASNPSRGKTQYF.